This T cell receptor (beta chain) was profiled in a study of blood T cell repertoires in COVID-19. Study details: Italy, Spain and the United States were the sources of the convalescent and acute COVID-19 samples.

The method was immunoSEQ multiplex PCR; TCRdb's version includes in-frame clones alone and lacks a portion of them. The sample carries tens of thousands of clones, 86% recorded once. The CDR3 runs to 16 residues. Germline-derived CDR1 and CDR2 are SGHAT and FQDESV (reference sequence). V trimming: 1 base; J trimming: 1 base; junction bases outside the gene matches: 5. The specimen sequenced was peripheral blood. The chain carries TRBV11-1 and TRBJ2-5, with TRBD2 identical over 8 bases. The receptor's source is a man aged 45-65 years with active COVID-19. CDR3 in DNA: TGTGCCAGCAGCTTAGTCGGGGGGGGGCCCCAAGAGACCCAGTACTTC. This encodes CASSLVGGGPQETQYF.